This TCR beta chain was sequenced in a study of response to subunit inactivated influenza vaccine. This clonotype was seen a handful of times. TCRdb used MiXCR to reprocess the RT-PCR reads, holding one entry per CDR3 protein. The sample has about 570,000 distinct CDR3 sequences, 11% seen once; the top ten hold roughly 11%. This CDR3 is 16 amino acids long. CDR1 is MDHEN, CDR2 SYDVKM, per germline. Trimming took off 6 bases at V and 2 bases at J, with 17 bases between the two ends. In addition, the sample was reused for a study of T cells expressing NK-cell markers. From that report: With UMIs, 5'RACE template switching was used to make TCR beta cDNA.

Source: PBMCs from blood, taken on the day of vaccination. This TCR derives from a man between 50 and 59 years old who received an inactivated influenza vaccine. The chain is built from TRBV28 and TRBJ2-1, with D perhaps matching TRBD1 (7 bases). The CDR3 region is CASSRGAGFPYNEQFF. CDR3 DNA sequence: TGTGCCAGCAGCAGGGGGGCCGGATTTCCCTACAATGAGCAGTTCTTC.